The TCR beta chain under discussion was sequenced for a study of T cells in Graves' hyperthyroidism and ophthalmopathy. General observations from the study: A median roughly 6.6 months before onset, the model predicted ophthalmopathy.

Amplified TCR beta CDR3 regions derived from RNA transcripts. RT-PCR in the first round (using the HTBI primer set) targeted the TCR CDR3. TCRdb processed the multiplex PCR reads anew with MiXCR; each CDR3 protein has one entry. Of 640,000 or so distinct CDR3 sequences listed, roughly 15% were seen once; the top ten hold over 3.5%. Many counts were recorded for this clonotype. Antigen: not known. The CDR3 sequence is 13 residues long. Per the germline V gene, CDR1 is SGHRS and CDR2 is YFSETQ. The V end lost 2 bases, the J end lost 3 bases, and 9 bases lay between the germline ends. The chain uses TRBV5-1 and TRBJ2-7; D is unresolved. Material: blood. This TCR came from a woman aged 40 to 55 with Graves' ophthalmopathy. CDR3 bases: TGCGCCAGCAGCTTAGACTCACACTACGAGCAGTACTTC. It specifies CASSLDSHYEQYF.